The TCR beta chain under discussion was sequenced for a study of CD8 T cells in ankylosing spondylitis. Study-wide results and caveats: Ankylosing spondylitis blood appeared to carry a characteristic TCR beta motif of seven to nine highly homologous variants. The authors reported significant enrichment of disease-linked clones in matched ankylosing spondylitis synovial fluid.

TCRdb called the 5' RACE reads again in MiXCR, with one record for every CDR3 protein. The table records about 540,000 distinct CDR3 sequences, roughly 12% of them present only once. Note on this clonotype: Its specificity is not known.

V was cut by 7 bases and J by 6 bases, with 16 bases left in between. The germline V gene has CDR1 KGHSH and CDR2 LQKENI. The CDR3 sequence is 14 residues long. The gene calls are TRBV18 and TRBJ2-1; D uncertain. The source is a male donor with ankylosing spondylitis. The specimen was blood, either unsorted or a sorted T cell fraction (not recorded which). The CDR3 region is CASFLEVDLNEQFF. The DNA for the CDR3 is TGTGCCAGCTTCCTCGAGGTCGATCTCAATGAGCAGTTCTTC.